This TCR beta chain was identified in a study of T cell responses to AZD1222 COVID-19 vaccine (dated by TCRdb to the early 2020s). Notes on the research overall: Because spike-specific TCR depth and breadth did not differ between the two schedules, AZD1222 recipients who got a second dose at roughly 4 weeks were pooled with those who got a second dose at roughly 12 weeks. TCR sequencing covered 230 to 250 trial participants: around 210 given two doses of AZD1222 and around 25 given two doses of MenACWY control vaccine. Enrollment into the trials was organized by age into subgroups of 18-55, 56-69 and 70-plus years, and those subgroups contained roughly 150, 30 and 60 TCR-sequenced participants, respectively. Study-wide conclusions, independent of this receptor: Vaccine-associated CD4 TCRs spanned the whole spike protein, with dominant responses in regions 160-218 and 743-854. A significant rise in spike-specific TCR breadth and depth was observed after two AZD1222 doses relative to day 0 and relative to MenACWY recipients. In the small 56-69-year group, the increase in depth fell short of significance, most likely because of low power. Conclusions about previously exposed vaccinees are limited because only six or seven AZD1222 recipients were SARS-CoV-2 seropositive at baseline. Epitopes outside the regions mutated in the B.1.351 and B.1.1.7 variants were reportedly recognized by nearly half of the unique spike-specific TCRs. No day 14 peak-response samples were available, so repertoires were characterized only after the peak T cell response. Participants were mostly white British and included more females than males, and it was suggested by the authors that clonal diversity may have been underestimated.

A note on this clone: Its antigen remains unidentified. No base qualities exist here, and no much larger clone lies one base off it.

Sample time point, as interpreted from the label and publication: baseline before first vaccination. Vaccinee samples came from UK trials COV001 and COV002, including a single-blind randomized controlled phase 2/3 trial of AZD1222 (ChAdOx1 nCoV-19) in healthy adults. Trial participant PBMC samples were collected at day 0 and day 28 after the second dose for TCRbeta chain sequencing. The CDR3 regions of human TCRbeta chains were analyzed by immunosequencing. Processing in the source paper ran as follows. TCRs in the repertoires were matched against a reference library of SARS-CoV-2-specific TCRs that had been generated with the MIRA antigen-specificity platform. Breadth was defined as the fraction of unique TCRs that were SARS-CoV-2-associated, and depth was defined as the fraction of total T cells that were SARS-CoV-2-associated. Using the MIRA data, each spike-specific TCR was assigned both to the spike region to which the TCR was reactive and to a CD4 or CD8 class. Log10-transformed breadth and depth values were compared by one-way ANOVA with Sidak's multiple comparisons tests. In TCRdb, the immuneACCESS table is reduced to in-frame sequences with V and J assigned. These tables do not hold every clone; where another copy was compared, an unresolved V gene accounts for under half, and the others remain unexplained. V and J calls and clone size are as listed in that table; D and trimming were resolved from the DNA. This sample is represented by under 130,000 clones; 90% to 95% of them were singletons. 45% of the sample is taken by the ten largest.

The germline V gene encodes CDR1 MDHEN and CDR2 SYDVKM. Including the terminal cysteine and phenylalanine, the CDR3 comprises 19 residues. The retained sequence is limited to the CDR3, 57 bases, with the frame set at the first base. Trimming removed 5 bases from V and 1 base from J, leaving 27 bases between the germline ends. The starting material was peripheral blood, obtained on day 0 of AZD1222 vaccination. This sequence was found in an adult in good health. The chain links TRBV28 with TRBJ2-7, with TRBD2 tentatively as D gene (7 bases match). The base sequence is TGTGCCAGCAGTCCACAGGGTGGGACTAACCAGCGGGTGTCCTACGAGCAGTACTTC. This is translated as CASSPQGGTNQRVSYEQYF.